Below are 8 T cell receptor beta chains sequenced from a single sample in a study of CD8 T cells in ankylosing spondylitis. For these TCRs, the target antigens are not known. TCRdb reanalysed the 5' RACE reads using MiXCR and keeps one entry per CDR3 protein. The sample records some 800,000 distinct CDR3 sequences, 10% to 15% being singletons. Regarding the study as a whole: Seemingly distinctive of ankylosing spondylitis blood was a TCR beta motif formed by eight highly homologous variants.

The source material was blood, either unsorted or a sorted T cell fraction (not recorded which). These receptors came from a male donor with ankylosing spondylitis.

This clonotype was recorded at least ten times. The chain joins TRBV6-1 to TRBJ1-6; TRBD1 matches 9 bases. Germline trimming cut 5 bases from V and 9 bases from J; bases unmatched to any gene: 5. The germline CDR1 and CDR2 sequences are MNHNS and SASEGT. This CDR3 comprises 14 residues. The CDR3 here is CASSLDRGTSPLHF. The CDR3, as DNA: TGTGCCAGCAGTCTGGACAGGGGAACTTCACCCCTCCACTTT.

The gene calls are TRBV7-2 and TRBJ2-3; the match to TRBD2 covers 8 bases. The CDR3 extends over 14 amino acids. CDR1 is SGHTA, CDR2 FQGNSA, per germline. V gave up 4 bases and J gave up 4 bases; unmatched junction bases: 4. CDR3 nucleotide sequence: TGTGCCAGCAGCTCCTCACTAGCGGCAGATACGCAGTATTTT. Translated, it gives CASSSSLAADTQYF.

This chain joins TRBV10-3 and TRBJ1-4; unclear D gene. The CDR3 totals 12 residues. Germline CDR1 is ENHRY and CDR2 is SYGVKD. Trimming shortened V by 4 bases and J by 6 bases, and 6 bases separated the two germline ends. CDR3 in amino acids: CAISVNDEKLFF. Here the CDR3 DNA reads TGTGCCATCAGTGTAAACGATGAAAAACTGTTTTTT.

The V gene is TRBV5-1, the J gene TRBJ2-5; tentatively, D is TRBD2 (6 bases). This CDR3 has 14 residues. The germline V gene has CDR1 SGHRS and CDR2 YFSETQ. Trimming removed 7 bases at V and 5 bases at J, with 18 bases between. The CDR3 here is CASEAGGGTETQYF. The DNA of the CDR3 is TGCGCCAGCGAAGCAGGTGGAGGGACGGAGACCCAGTACTTC.

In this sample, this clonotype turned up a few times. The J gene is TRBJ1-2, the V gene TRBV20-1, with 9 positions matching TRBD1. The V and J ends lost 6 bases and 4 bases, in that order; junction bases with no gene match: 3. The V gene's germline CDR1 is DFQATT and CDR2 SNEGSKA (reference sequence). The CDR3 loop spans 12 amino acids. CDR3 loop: CSAKTGGYGYTF. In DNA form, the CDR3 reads TGCAGTGCCAAGACAGGGGGCTATGGCTACACCTTC.

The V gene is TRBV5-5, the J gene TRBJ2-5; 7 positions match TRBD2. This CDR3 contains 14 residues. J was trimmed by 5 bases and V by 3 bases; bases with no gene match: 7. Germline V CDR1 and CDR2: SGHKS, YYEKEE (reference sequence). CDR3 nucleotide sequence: TGTGCCAGCAGCTCCTTGGAGCGGGACGAGACCCAGTACTTC. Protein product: CASSSLERDETQYF.

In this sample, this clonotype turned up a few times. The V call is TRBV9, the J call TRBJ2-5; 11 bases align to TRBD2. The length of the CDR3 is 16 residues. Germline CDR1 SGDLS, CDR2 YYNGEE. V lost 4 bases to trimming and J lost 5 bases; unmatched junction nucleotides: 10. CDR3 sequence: CASSPYTSGSGETQYF. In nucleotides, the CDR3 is TGTGCCAGCAGCCCCTACACTAGCGGGAGCGGGGAGACCCAGTACTTC.

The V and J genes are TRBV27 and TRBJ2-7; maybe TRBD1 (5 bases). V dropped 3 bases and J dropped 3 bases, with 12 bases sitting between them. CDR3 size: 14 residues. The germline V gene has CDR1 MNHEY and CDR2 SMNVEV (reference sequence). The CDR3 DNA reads TGTGCCAGCAGTTTTATCGACAGCCGCTACGAGCAGTACTTC. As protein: CASSFIDSRYEQYF.